Listed here are 7 T cell receptor beta chains from one sample, sequenced in a study of neurological immune-mediated disorders. The sample's time point: longitudinal time-point 3. One entry per CDR3 protein results from TCRdb running MiXCR on the 5' RACE reads. There are approximately 45,000 distinct CDR3 sequences in the sample; roughly 13% occur only once, and roughly an eighth lies in the top ten. The sample comprised PBMCs. These TCRs come from a man aged 25 to 40 in good health.

This clonotype was seen more than once but under ten times. One base away lies a much larger clone, so this may be a sequencing read error. This chain uses TRBV18 with TRBJ1-1; TRBD1 matches at 7 bases. Germline lookup yields CDR1 KGHSH and CDR2 LQKENI. The CDR3 has 14 residues. CDR3 in amino acids: CVSSAGQLNTEAFF. The CDR3 bases are TGTGTCAGCTCAGCGGGACAGCTGAACACTGAAGCTTTCTTT. The full variable domain, completed using reference TRBV18 and TRBJ1-1, is NAGVMQNPRHLVRRRGQEARLRCSPMKGHSHVYWYRQLPEEGLKFMVYLQKENIIDESGMPKERFSAEFPKEGPSILRIQQVVRGDSAAYFCVSSAGQLNTEAFFGQGTRLTVV.

The V gene is TRBV28, the J gene TRBJ2-7, with a tentative D call TRBD2 (6 bases). The CDR3 extends over 12 amino acids. The ends were cut back, 8 bases at V and 6 bases at J, with 14 bases in the middle. The germline V gene encodes CDR1 MDHEN and CDR2 SYDVKM. The DNA for the CDR3 is TGTGCCAGCTACGGACTAAATTCCGAGCAGTACTTC. This gives the protein CASYGLNSEQYF.

This clonotype was picked up many times. The V gene is TRBV5-1, the J gene TRBJ1-1; TRBD1 aligns across 7 bases. The CDR3 is 14 residues long. J lost 4 bases, V lost 2 bases, and 5 bases had no gene match. Germline lookup yields CDR1 SGHRS and CDR2 YFSETQ. CDR3 in amino acids: CASSFISGGTEAFF. The CDR3 coding sequence is TGCGCCAGCAGCTTTATTTCAGGGGGCACTGAAGCTTTCTTT.

This clonotype was observed many times. The rearrangement links TRBV20-1 to TRBJ1-2, with 7 nucleotides matching TRBD1. V shed 6 bases, J shed 2 bases, and the junction held 12 bases outside the gene matches. This CDR3 is 15 amino acids long. The V gene's germline CDR1 is DFQATT and CDR2 SNEGSKA (reference sequence). CDR3 sequence: CSAISEGGANYGYTF. CDR3 nucleotide sequence: TGCAGTGCCATATCTGAAGGGGGCGCAAACTATGGCTACACCTTC.

This clonotype was counted at least ten times. The chain has TRBV27 and TRBJ1-1; D gene unclear. Germline-derived CDR1 and CDR2 are MNHEY and SMNVEV (reference sequence). The V end lost 2 bases, the J end lost 1 base, and 8 bases lay between the germline ends. The CDR3 is made up of 14 amino acids. The CDR3 protein is CASSLVGTNTEAFF. As DNA, the CDR3 is TGTGCCAGCAGTTTAGTGGGTACGAACACTGAAGCTTTCTTT.

This clonotype came up many times. This sequence joins TRBV7-2 and TRBJ2-2; 13 bases line up with TRBD2. There are 17 residues in the CDR3. Germline loops: CDR1 SGHTA, CDR2 FQGNSA. The V and J ends lost 5 bases and 6 bases, in that order; junction bases with no gene match: 9. CDR3 nucleotides: TGTGCCAGCAGCCCTTTCTTGACTAGCGGGAGGTCCGGGGAGCTGTTTTTT. As protein: CASSPFLTSGRSGELFF.

Many counts were recorded for this clonotype. The chain employs TRBV4-2 and TRBJ1-4; a possible D gene is TRBD1 (5 bases). The germline V gene encodes CDR1 LGHNA and CDR2 YNFKEQ. The V gene lost 0 bases and the J gene lost 1 base, with 9 bases spanning the gap. The CDR3 loop spans 16 amino acids. The CDR3, as DNA: TGTGCCAGCAGCCAAGAACCCCAGGGAACTAATGAAAAACTGTTTTTT. It encodes CASSQEPQGTNEKLFF.